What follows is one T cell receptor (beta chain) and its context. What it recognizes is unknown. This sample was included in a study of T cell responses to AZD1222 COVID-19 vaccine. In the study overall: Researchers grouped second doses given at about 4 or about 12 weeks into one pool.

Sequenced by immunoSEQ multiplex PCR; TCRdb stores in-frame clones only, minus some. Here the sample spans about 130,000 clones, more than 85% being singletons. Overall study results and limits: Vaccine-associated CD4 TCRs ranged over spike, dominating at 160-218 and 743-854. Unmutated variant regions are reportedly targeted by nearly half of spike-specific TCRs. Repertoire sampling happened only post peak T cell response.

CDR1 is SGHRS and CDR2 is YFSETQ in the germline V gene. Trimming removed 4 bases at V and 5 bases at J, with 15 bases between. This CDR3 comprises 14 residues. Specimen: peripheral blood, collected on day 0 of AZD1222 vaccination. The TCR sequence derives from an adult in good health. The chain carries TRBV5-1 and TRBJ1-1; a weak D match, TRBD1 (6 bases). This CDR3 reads CASSPGGGETEAFF. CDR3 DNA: TGCGCCAGCAGCCCGGGAGGGGGAGAGACTGAAGCTTTCTTT. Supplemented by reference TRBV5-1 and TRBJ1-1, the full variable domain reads KAGVTQTPRYLIKTRGQQVTLSCSPISGHRSVSWYQQTPGQGLQFLFEYFSETQRNKGNFPGRFSGRQFSNSRSEMNVSTLELGDSALYLCASSPGGGETEAFFGQGTRLTVV.